The rows below give T cell receptor beta chains drawn from one sample of a study of blood T cell repertoires in COVID-19. Some clones are missing from TCRdb's copy, which holds only in-frame ones; the method was immunoSEQ multiplex PCR. In the table there are about 480,000 clones, approximately 89% of which are singletons. Specimen: peripheral blood. These receptors came from a man between 18 and 29 years old with COVID-19, enrolled during active disease. CDR3s include the opening cysteine and the closing phenylalanine or tryptophan. The order of the fields is CDR3 length, V gene, CDR3 protein.

15 | TRBV19 | CASSIGGRSNQPQHF
15 | TRBV10-3 | CAISEGGTGNTEAFF
16 | TRBV4-1 | CASSRGGTSGVWELFF
13 | TRBV7-9 | CASSPYGRGGYTF
17 | TRBV4-2 | CASSQAGQGGTNEKLFF
16 | TRBV2 | CASSSTGDRDTGELFF
15 | TRBV4-2 | CASSQSGGADYTQYF
14 | TRBV29-1 | CSVHGIKNSAEAFF
14 | TRBV7-9 | CASSLSIRDGTQYF
15 | TRBV24-1 | CATSDNRQGAYGYTF
14 | TRBV12-5 | CASGSGQGTSEQYF
16 | TRBV7-9 | CASSLVIAGQGNEQFF
13 | TRBV12-3/TRBV12-4 | CATHAGGRGTQYF
17 | TRBV11-3 | CASSLVLGYRSRGEQYF
17 | TRBV11-2 | CASSINPPAGAGDTQYF
11 | TRBV29-1 | CSVGEEREQYF
14 | TRBV18 | CASSPGQGFQPQHF
16 | TRBV30 | CAWSRDRDFFVYEQYF
17 | TRBV19 | CASSTPRGGKDTGELFF
11 | TRBV25-1 | CASRGAETQYF
13 | TRBV10-3 | CATAGTGDETQYF
14 | TRBV19 | CASTRDPTGWPQHF
13 | TRBV2 | CASSDNSGNTIYF